This T cell receptor beta chain was obtained from a study of CXCR3-negative and CXCR3-positive naive CD8 T cells. UMI-tagged TRB cDNA libraries were built via 5' RACE. TCRdb derives one entry per CDR3 protein from the 5' RACE reads, leaving out DNA. The table lists some 85,000 distinct CDR3 sequences. CD45RO-CCR7+CD27+CD95- characterized naive CD8+ T cells. Whole-study findings and limits: Higher TRB CDR3 hydrophobicity marked CXCR3-positive naive cells relative to CXCR3-negative naive cells. Post-cryopreservation CXCR3 expression was partly diminished, and the bulk of assays employed fresh PBMCs. For the naive subsets, surface CD5 was similar, and TCR strength was inferred from TRB CDR3 properties. Naive cells used TRBV-TRBJ genes in much the same way whether CXCR3-negative or CXCR3-positive; memory cells did not.

With respect to this clonotype: Its specificity is not known.

From germline, CDR1 is SQVTM and CDR2 ANQGSEA. The CDR3 has 12 residues. This receptor was obtained from a human donor in good health. Some clones in this sample may be carry-over from other donors' samples. This chain connects TRBV29-1 to TRBJ2-7; checking the TCRdb D call of TRBD2 is not possible without DNA. The source material was naive CXCR3+ CD8+ T cells from blood. Regarding subset: CD45RO-CCR7+CD27+CD95- naive CD8+ T cells expressing CXCR3 (TNR3+). The CDR3: CSVEVEGYEQYF.